This T cell receptor beta chain comes out of a study of identical twins. Study-wide points: High-abundance cord blood beta clonotypes had fewer insertions; memory repertoires showed none.

In regard to this clonotype: Its antigen is currently unknown.

This CDR3 region has 14 residues. Germline V gene sequence: CDR1 LGHNA, CDR2 YNFKEQ. Unique molecular identifiers were in the cDNA, with template-switch universal primer binding. One entry per CDR3 protein, called by TCRdb with MiXCR from the 5' RACE reads. The profile shows 1.5 million to 2 million distinct CDR3 sequences, 32% of them singletons. This chain links TRBV4-2 with TRBJ2-1, with D possibly TRBD2 on 6 matching bases. The DNA end favors TRBJ2-7, so the J call may be wrong. The origin of this receptor is a newborn girl in good health. Sequenced: cord blood. The CDR3 spells CASSPSSGGNEQYF. The CDR3, as DNA: TGTGCCAGCAGCCCGAGTAGCGGAGGCAATGAGCAGTACTTC.